What follows describes a single T cell receptor beta chain. What antigen it recognizes has not been identified. Base qualities are not provided; no much larger clone lies one nucleotide away. Based on the germline V gene, the CDR1 and CDR2 sequences are MDHEN and SYDVKM. Unmatched junction bases come to 4, with V trimmed by 4 bases and J by 7 bases. Including cysteine and phenylalanine, the CDR3 has 14 amino acids. Of the read, only the CDR3 DNA is kept; its 42 bases are in frame from base 1. TCRbeta sequencing used genomic DNA from CD8+ cells, following the manufacturer's instructions. TCRbeta sequencing used the immunoSEQ assay and was run at a genomics technology centre in Finland. As for the authors' bioinformatics: Clonotype tables generated by the immunoSEQ preprocessing pipeline were converted into VDJtools format, and non-productive clonotypes were filtered out. Samples below 10,000 reads were excluded and the rest subsampled to 10,000 reads; most of the eight CND-RA samples passed. Using the VDJtools CalcDiversityStats function on data subsampled to 10,000 reads, the Shannon-Wiener, Simpson and clonality indices were calculated. To infer antigen specificity, non-singleton TCRbeta clonotypes were hard-matched against VDJdb, with no mismatches permitted. CDR3 sequences that differed by one amino acid (Hamming distance 1) were grouped together into clusters with potentially shared antigen targets. Public clonotypes were tested for group enrichment with one-sided Fisher's exact tests after resampling groups to six samples, repeated ten times. TCRdb limited this immuneACCESS table to in-frame rearrangements with V and J called. A share of clones is missing; checked studies link under half to unresolved V genes, and the rest is unexplained. The V and J calls and the clone size are those of that table, but D and trimming were determined from the DNA. In all, the sample holds under 15,000 clones, and 80% to 85% of those were seen once. 27% of the sample is taken by the ten largest.

This entry comes from a study of CD8 T cells in seronegative destructive rheumatoid arthritis (dated by TCRdb to 2020 to 2021). About the investigation overall: At the time of sampling, seven of the eight CND-RA patients were on biological drugs. Comparison cohorts of seropositive RA, seronegative RA and healthy controls came from an earlier published TCRbeta dataset rather than new sequencing. Peripheral CD8+ TCRbeta repertoires of CCP-negative destructive rheumatoid arthritis (CND-RA) patients were compared with newly diagnosed seropositive RA, seronegative RA and healthy controls.

A negative result on the clinical CCP2 antibody test was shown by CND-RA patients, and progression of joint destruction was observed despite active therapy. All CND-RA patients were characterized by typical joint destruction in wrists and ankles and by failure of conventional anti-rheumatic therapy. CND-RA patients were sampled after long disease histories, spanning decades in several cases, rather than at diagnosis. Fifty millilitres of EDTA-anticoagulated peripheral blood were collected from each patient. Density gradient separation with Ficoll-Paque PLUS was used to isolate peripheral blood mononuclear cells. AutoMACS magnetic bead positive selection was used to isolate CD8+ cells from fresh or cryopreserved PBMCs, and flow cytometry was used to check purity. Nucleospin Tissue or Tissue XS kits were used for genomic DNA extraction, and quantification was performed on a Qubit 2.0 fluorometer.

The study at large found these results: Because no diagnostic samples were available, the TCR repertoire differences may partly reflect poor disease control over the years rather than being present at onset. A distinct set of enriched public clonotypes appeared to be present in CND-RA patients, and the authors interpreted this finding as support for a separate disease subset. After adjusting for age, CND-RA patients appeared to have less diverse, more clonal CD8+ TCRbeta repertoires than other RA subtypes. The small size of the CND-RA cohort was acknowledged as a study limitation. Across the 95,000 to 150,000 clonotypes tested, no public clonotype enrichment was retained after Benjamini-Hochberg correction. Compared with controls and other RA subtypes, CND-RA repertoires contained more CMV-reactive and fewer influenza A-reactive CD8+ TCRbeta sequences.

The sequenced sample consisted of CD8+ T cells from blood. The chain couples TRBV28 to TRBJ1-6, and 7 bases in between align with TRBD1. This sequence was found in a woman between 30 and 55 years old with seronegative destructive rheumatoid arthritis. The DNA is TGTGCCAGCAGTTGGACAGGCAACAATTCACCCCTCCACTTT. Its coded protein is CASSWTGNNSPLHF. Joined to the reference TRBV28 and TRBJ1-6 proteins, this CDR3 gives the full variable domain: DVKVTQSSRYLVKRTGEKVFLECVQDMDHENMFWYRQDPGLGLRLIYFSYDVKMKEKGDIPEGYSVSREKKERFSLILESASTNQTSMYLCASSWTGNNSPLHFGNGTRLTVT.